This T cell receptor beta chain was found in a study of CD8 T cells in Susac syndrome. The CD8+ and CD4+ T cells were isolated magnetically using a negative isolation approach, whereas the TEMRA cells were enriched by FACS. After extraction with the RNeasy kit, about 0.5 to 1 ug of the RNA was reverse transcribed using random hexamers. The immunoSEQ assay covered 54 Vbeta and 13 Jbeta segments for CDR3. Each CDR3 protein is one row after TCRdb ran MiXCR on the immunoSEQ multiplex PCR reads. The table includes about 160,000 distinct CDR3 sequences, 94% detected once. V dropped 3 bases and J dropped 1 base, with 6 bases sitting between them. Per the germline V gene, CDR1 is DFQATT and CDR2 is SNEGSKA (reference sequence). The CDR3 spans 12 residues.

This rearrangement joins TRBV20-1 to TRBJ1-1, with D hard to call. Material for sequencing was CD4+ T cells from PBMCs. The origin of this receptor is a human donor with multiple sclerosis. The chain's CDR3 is CSARGSNTEAFF. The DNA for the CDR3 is TGCAGTGCTAGGGGGTCGAACACTGAAGCTTTCTTT.